This T cell receptor beta chain comes out of a study of regulatory T cells in long-lasting Graves disease. Whole-study results and caveats: Newly diagnosed patients shared 950 to 1,000 public clonotypes; persistent patients shared around 2,800. Study was limited to peripheral blood, excluding thyroid tissue. Persistent disease samples used TRBV28, TRBJ1-2 and TRBJ2-5 preferentially.

CDR1 and CDR2 from the germline V gene are SNHLY and FYNNEI. This CDR3 region has 12 residues. V shed 7 bases and J shed 4 bases, with 5 bases lying between them. As for time point: newly diagnosed GD, antithyroid drugs for less than 3 months. There was RNA extracted from PBMCs, and the TCR library was made from it. At least ten counts were recorded for this clonotype. Its specificity is not known. Arm-PCR of CDR3 regions with iRepertoire HTBI primers generated TCR beta libraries. TCRdb itself ran the multiplex PCR reads through MiXCR, one entry per CDR3 protein. The sample consists of more than 450,000 distinct CDR3 sequences, about 17% of them appearing once. These same data were also listed under a study on T cells in Graves' hyperthyroidism and ophthalmopathy. As reported in that work: During a first-round RT-PCR of the TCR CDR3, the HTBI primer set was used.

This specimen was peripheral blood mononuclear cells (PBMCs), taken at new diagnosis, from a patient treated with antithyroid drugs. This chain links TRBV2 with TRBJ1-6; D gene unclear. The sequence derives from a middle-aged man with Graves disease. The CDR3 region is CASTLYNSPLHF. In nucleotides, the CDR3 is TGTGCCAGCACTCTGTATAATTCACCCCTCCACTTT.